This T cell receptor (beta chain) was documented in a study of a mutant IDH1 vaccine in newly diagnosed glioma. Across the study: Investigators started vaccination 4-6 weeks after radiotherapy alone, or with temozolomide cycles. Of the patients given treatment, approximately 60% were male and about 40% were female, and a mean age of about 44 years was recorded.

Time point: week 35, safety follow-up. With topical imiquimod, each dose of the vaccine consisted of 300 ug of mutant IDH1 20-mer peptide. Newly diagnosed WHO grade 3 or 4 IDH1-mutant, ATRX-lost astrocytomas were identified in the donors. About this clone itself: Its cognate antigen is unknown.

Germline V gene sequence: CDR1 SEHNR, CDR2 FQNEAQ (reference sequence). The CDR3 has 14 amino acids. J gave up 9 bases and V 5 bases, and 8 bases lay outside the gene matches. The repertoire was sequenced with immunoSEQ multiplex PCR; TCRdb's copy has only in-frame clones and lacks some. The sample carries about 50,000 clones, 60% to 85% recorded once. This TCR derives from a middle-aged man with glioma. Sample: PBMCs, taken from a glioma patient whose treatment included an IDH1 peptide vaccine. This rearrangement joins TRBV7-9 to TRBJ2-1, with 9 bases lining up with TRBD1. This chain's CDR3 is CASSTRTGAIEQFF. The CDR3 DNA reads TGTGCCAGCAGCACCCGGACAGGGGCGATTGAGCAGTTCTTC. The variable domain in full, completed from reference TRBV7-9 and TRBJ2-1, reads DTGVSQNPRHKITKRGQNVTFRCDPISEHNRLYWYRQTLGQGPEFLTYFQNEAQLEKSRLLSDRFSAERPKGSFSTLEIQRTEQGDSAMYLCASSTRTGAIEQFFGPGTRLTVL.